This is a list of T cell receptor beta chains from one sample in a study of blood T cell repertoires in COVID-19. Using immunoSEQ multiplex PCR, the repertoire was profiled, and TCRdb retains in-frame clones only, with some absent. This sample has roughly 200,000 clones, with around 80% found just once. Sequenced: peripheral blood. These receptors were taken from an elderly woman with active or convalescent COVID-19. Each CDR3 is given with its conserved first and last residue. A D gene is named only where the DNA matches it firmly. For some rows the clone size is stated as once, few or many, or as a class when expanded; others skip it.

clone size | D gene | J gene | V gene | CDR3 protein | CDR3 DNA
- | TRBD2 | TRBJ2-2 | TRBV4-3 | CASSQGGLAGGTGELFF | TGCGCCAGCAGCCAGGGTGGACTAGCGGGGGGCACCGGGGAGCTGTTTTTT
- | - | TRBJ1-2 | TRBV2 | CASSVGQGYNYGYTF | TGTGCCAGCAGTGTGGGGCAGGGATATAACTATGGCTACACCTTC
- | - | TRBJ1-2 | TRBV19 | CASAFQGFLWDGYTF | TGTGCCAGTGCGTTTCAGGGTTTTCTCTGGGATGGCTACACCTTC
- | TRBD1 | TRBJ2-7 | TRBV7-6 | CASSLASDRAVEQYF | TGTGCCAGCAGCTTAGCCTCCGACAGGGCAGTCGAGCAGTACTTC
- | - | TRBJ1-3 | TRBV5-5 | CASSVSGVTAGNTIYF | TGTGCCAGCAGCGTCTCCGGGGTGACGGCTGGAAACACCATATATTTT
- | - | TRBJ2-1 | TRBV5-4 | CASSPRNGQENNEQFF | TGTGCCAGCAGCCCACGAAACGGACAAGAGAACAATGAGCAGTTCTTC
- | TRBD2 | TRBJ2-5 | TRBV5-4 | CASSRTSGGNQETQYF | TGTGCCAGCAGCAGGACTAGCGGGGGCAACCAAGAGACCCAGTACTTC
- | TRBD1 | TRBJ1-5 | TRBV18 | CASSLLGTGAENQPQHF | TGTGCCAGCTCACTACTCGGGACAGGGGCTGAGAATCAGCCCCAGCATTTT
- | - | TRBJ2-2 | TRBV24-1 | CATSRSGELFF | TGTGCCACCAGTCGGTCCGGGGAGCTGTTTTTT
once | - | TRBJ1-5 | TRBV10-3 | CAAGPLNQPQHF | TGTGCCGCGGGACCCTTAAATCAGCCCCAGCATTTT
- | - | TRBJ1-1 | TRBV16 | CASSSQGYTEAFF | TGTGCCAGCAGCTCCCAGGGTTACACTGAAGCTTTCTTT
few | - | TRBJ1-1 | TRBV2 | CASSGRVFTEAFF | TGTGCCAGCAGTGGCAGGGTCTTCACTGAAGCTTTCTTT
- | TRBD1 | TRBJ1-1 | TRBV30 | CAWSGTGGTEAFF | TGTGCCTGGAGTGGGACAGGGGGGACTGAAGCTTTCTTT
- | - | TRBJ1-2 | TRBV19 | CASSIPQGVYGYTF | TGTGCCAGTAGTATCCCACAGGGAGTCTATGGCTACACCTTC
- | - | TRBJ1-1 | TRBV9 | CASSVEPGNTEAFF | TGTGCCAGCAGCGTAGAGCCAGGGAACACTGAAGCTTTCTTT
- | - | TRBJ2-3 | TRBV3-1/TRBV3-2 | CASSQDRVTDTQYF | TGTGCCAGCAGCCAAGATCGGGTCACAGATACGCAGTATTTT
- | - | TRBJ1-5 | TRBV9 | CASSVGSSDQPQHF | TGTGCCAGCAGCGTAGGGAGTTCGGATCAGCCCCAGCATTTT
- | - | TRBJ2-7 | TRBV13 | CASSFTGSYEQYF | TGTGCCAGCAGTTTTACAGGGTCCTACGAGCAGTACTTC
- | - | TRBJ1-2 | TRBV19 | CASSLPNYGYTF | TGTGCCAGTAGTCTTCCTAACTATGGCTACACCTTC
many | - | TRBJ1-1 | TRBV5-4 | CASGTGFEAFF | TGTGCCAGCGGAACGGGTTTCGAAGCTTTCTTT
- | TRBD1 | TRBJ1-1 | TRBV30 | CAWSNGQGRWDGAFF | TGTGCGTGGAGTAACGGACAGGGGAGGTGGGATGGAGCTTTCTTT
- | TRBD2 | TRBJ2-7 | TRBV28 | CASSRLAGGLYEQYF | TGTGCCAGCAGCCGACTAGCGGGGGGTCTATACGAGCAGTACTTC
- | - | TRBJ2-7 | TRBV4-3 | CASSQDSRASAAYEQYF | TGCGCCAGCAGCCAAGACTCCCGGGCTAGCGCTGCCTACGAGCAGTACTTC
- | - | TRBJ1-3 | TRBV6-1 | CASSEPGKGRDGNTIYF | TGTGCCAGCAGTGAACCTGGGAAGGGCAGGGATGGAAACACCATATATTTT
- | TRBD2 | TRBJ2-2 | TRBV9 | CASSVISGGSTGELFF | TGTGCCAGCAGCGTAATTAGCGGGGGGAGCACCGGGGAGCTGTTTTTT
- | TRBD1 | TRBJ2-7 | TRBV29-1 | CSVVDRGHTYEQYF | TGCAGCGTTGTAGACAGGGGGCACACCTACGAGCAGTACTTC
- | TRBD1 | TRBJ2-5 | TRBV9 | CASSVATGGEETQYF | TGTGCCAGCAGCGTAGCCACAGGGGGCGAAGAGACCCAGTACTTC
- | - | TRBJ2-7 | TRBV6-5 | CASSYSRGRNEQYF | TGTGCCAGCAGTTACTCCAGGGGACGCAACGAGCAGTACTTC
few | - | TRBJ1-1 | TRBV7-9 | CASSPYLRQNTEAFF | TGTGCCAGCAGCCCTTATCTCAGACAGAACACTGAAGCTTTCTTT
few | - | TRBJ2-7 | TRBV11-2 | CASSPFSGSYEQYF | TGTGCCAGCAGCCCTTTCTCGGGATCCTACGAGCAGTACTTC
- | TRBD1 | TRBJ2-7 | TRBV14 | CASSQDRQGPPYEQYF | TGTGCCAGCAGCCAAGATCGACAGGGGCCCCCCTACGAGCAGTACTTC
- | TRBD1 | TRBJ2-6 | TRBV7-9 | CASSSTGGLSGANVLTF | TGTGCCAGCAGTTCGACAGGGGGGCTGTCTGGGGCCAACGTCCTGACTTTC
once | TRBD2 | TRBJ2-7 | TRBV2 | CASVKGTNSYEQYF | TGTGCCAGCGTGAAGGGGACTAACTCCTACGAGCAGTACTTC
once | TRBD1 | TRBJ1-4 | TRBV9 | CASSVQGASEKLFF | TGTGCCAGCAGCGTACAGGGGGCCTCGGAAAAACTGTTTTTT
- | TRBD2 | TRBJ2-2 | TRBV5-1 | CASSPTSAGNTGELFF | TGCGCCAGCAGCCCTACTAGCGCCGGGAACACCGGGGAGCTGTTTTTT
- | - | TRBJ2-7 | TRBV3-1/TRBV3-2 | CASSSPGEQYF | TGTGCCAGCAGCTCGCCGGGCGAGCAGTACTTC
few | - | TRBJ1-1 | TRBV11-1 | CASSLGGDNTEAFF | TGTGCCAGCAGCCTAGGGGGGGATAATACTGAAGCTTTCTTT
- | - | TRBJ2-7 | TRBV5-1 | CASSPNSYEQYF | TGCGCCAGCAGCCCCAACTCCTACGAGCAGTACTTC
- | - | TRBJ1-1 | TRBV4-2 | CASSPPLGDNTEAFF | TGTGCCAGCAGCCCGCCCCTCGGGGATAACACTGAAGCTTTCTTT
- | - | TRBJ2-5 | TRBV29-1 | CSVDPGIQETQYF | TGCAGCGTTGACCCGGGAATACAAGAGACCCAGTACTTC
once | - | TRBJ1-6 | TRBV14 | CASRDLQGGSPLHF | TGTGCCAGCAGGGATCTACAGGGAGGGTCACCCCTCCACTTT
- | - | TRBJ1-1 | TRBV7-2 | CASRFRAGLNTEAFF | TGTGCCAGCAGATTTAGGGCGGGGTTGAACACTGAAGCTTTCTTT
- | TRBD2 | TRBJ2-5 | TRBV7-3 | CASSLGLAGGQAEETQYF | TGTGCCAGCAGCTTAGGGCTAGCGGGGGGTCAGGCCGAAGAGACCCAGTACTTC
- | TRBD1 | TRBJ2-7 | TRBV7-2 | CASSTPGQGGYEQYF | TGTGCCAGCAGCACCCCGGGACAGGGGGGCTACGAGCAGTACTTC
- | TRBD1 | TRBJ2-1 | TRBV19 | CASSIRRTGWNEQFF | TGTGCCAGTAGTATAAGGAGGACAGGGTGGAATGAGCAGTTCTTC